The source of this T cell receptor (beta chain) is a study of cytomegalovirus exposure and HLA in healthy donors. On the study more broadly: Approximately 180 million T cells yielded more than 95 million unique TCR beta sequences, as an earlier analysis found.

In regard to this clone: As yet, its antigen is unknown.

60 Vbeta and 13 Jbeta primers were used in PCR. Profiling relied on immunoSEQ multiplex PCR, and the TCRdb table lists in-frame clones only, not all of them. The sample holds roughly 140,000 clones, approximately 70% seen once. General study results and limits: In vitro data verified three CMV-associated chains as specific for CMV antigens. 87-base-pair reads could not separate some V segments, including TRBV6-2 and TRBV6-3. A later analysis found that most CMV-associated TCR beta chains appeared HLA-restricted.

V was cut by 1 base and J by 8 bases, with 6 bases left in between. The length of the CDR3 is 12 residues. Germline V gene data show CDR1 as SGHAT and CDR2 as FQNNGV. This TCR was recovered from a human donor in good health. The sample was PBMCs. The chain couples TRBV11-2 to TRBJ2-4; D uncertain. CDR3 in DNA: TGTGCCAGCAGCTTAGCCGGAGACATTCAGTACTTC. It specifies CASSLAGDIQYF.